Below, one TCR beta chain is given with its context. The specificity of this receptor is unknown. One base away there is no much larger clone; base qualities are not given. The sample is drawn from a study of T-cell memory formation after mild COVID-19 (dated by TCRdb to about 2021). Turning to the overall study: TCR sequence clusters from the two donors were found to be largely donor specific. T-cell clones expanding and contracting after mild COVID-19 in two donors were tracked by longitudinal TCRalpha and TCRbeta repertoire sequencing. Two young, previously healthy adult volunteers made up the cohort, one male and one female. Overall results and qualifications from the work: Only two mild cases were covered in the study, and larger cohorts including severe cases with pre-infection samples were considered necessary. Balanced CD4/CD8 phenotypes were observed for clones contracting from day 15 to 85, whereas a bias towards CD4+ was observed for a second wave of clones expanding from day 15 to 37. Contracting CD4+ clones appeared mostly in the CM and EM memory subsets, whereas CD8+ clones were enriched in EMRA. SARS-CoV-2 specificity was not confirmed for the second-wave clones peaking on day 37. Some responding clones were detected in pre-infection memory, suggesting pre-existing cross-reactive memory T cells joined the SARS-CoV-2 response.

The sequencing machine was an Illumina NovaSeq 6000. cDNA libraries for TCRalpha and TCRbeta were prepared by 5'RACE using constant-segment primers, with sample barcodes and unique molecular identifiers added. RNA was extracted from every sample with Trizol reagent. Amplification of the libraries took two PCR steps, and the second step added a second sample barcode plus Illumina TruSeq adapters. Libraries were sequenced on an Illumina NovaSeq with 2 x 150 bp paired-end reads. As for the authors' bioinformatics: The reads were demultiplexed and collapsed into UMI-guided consensus sequences using migec v1.2.7. Using mixcr v2.1.11, the UMI consensuses were aligned to TRA and TRB V and J templates and assembled into clonotypes. Clonotypes were classified as expanded or contracted when called significant by both edgeR and NoisET, with noise models trained on biological replicates. For edgeR calls, the cutoffs were a false discovery rate-adjusted p below 0.01 and a log2 fold-change threshold of 1. PCA with hierarchical clustering of max-normalized trajectories of the 1000 most abundant clonotypes was used as exploratory dynamics analysis. Separately sequenced CD4+ and CD8+ repertoires were used to assign the CD4 or CD8 phenotype of responding clones. The public reads were run again by TCRdb, first through fastp at Q25 and then through MiXCR, and only productive beta chains were kept. CDR3 protein sequences are deduplicated, and each keeps its most common genes and DNA. The V and J calls were determined by TCRdb, not by the authors. Present in this sample are about 170,000 distinct CDR3 sequences, 13% of which were seen just once. The biggest ten clones account for 2.5% to 3.5% of the sample.

Ficoll-Paque density gradient centrifugation was used to isolate PBMCs. V is clipped by 3 bases and J by 9 bases, and the sequence between their germline boundaries is 15 bases long. CDR1 and CDR2 are read off the germline V gene as SGHVS and FNYEAQ. The CDR3 goes from the cysteine to the phenylalanine over 14 residues. Here the CDR3 DNA is all that survives: 42 bases in frame from base 1. This TCR derives from a man aged 18 to 35 who had mild COVID-19 (a few samples of this study predate the infection). The sample titles of this study are shuffled in the database, so cell type and time point are left out; the donor was told from shared clones. Material for sequencing was PBMCs or a T cell subset sorted from them (not recorded which). The V gene is TRBV7-6 and the J gene is TRBJ2-1, with the D gene too uncertain to name. CDR3 sequence: CASSLRRSFSEQFF. The DNA sequence is TGTGCCAGCAGCTTGCGGCGGAGCTTTAGTGAGCAGTTCTTC.